This TCR beta chain was observed in a study of shared clonotypes between healthy human individuals. Overall study context: A couple of female and three male donors aged 18 to 49 were enrolled. Study conclusions and caveats: When naive CD4 clonotypes were compared across a few donors, about 5% were shared.

The germline V gene encodes CDR1 SGDLS and CDR2 YYNGEE. With V trimmed by 4 bases and J by 2 bases, 13 bases remained unmatched. The CDR3 spans 18 residues. Using immunoSEQ multiplex PCR, the repertoire was profiled, and TCRdb retains in-frame clones only, with some absent. The sample gives about 2.3 million clones, 85% to 95% of which show up once; more than 0.35% is in the top ten. As to this clone: No antigen is known for it.

The clonotype was recovered from a man between 18 and 35 years old in good health. Some clones in this sample may be carry-over from other donors' samples. The chain recombines TRBV9 with TRBJ2-4, with 9 bases lining up with TRBD1. Sequencing was performed on naive CD4+ T cells from PBMCs. Subset here: CD45RA+ positively selected. This CDR3 reads CASSPNVPGQGTKNIQYF. For the CDR3, the DNA is TGTGCCAGCAGCCCGAATGTGCCGGGACAGGGTACCAAAAACATTCAGTACTTC.